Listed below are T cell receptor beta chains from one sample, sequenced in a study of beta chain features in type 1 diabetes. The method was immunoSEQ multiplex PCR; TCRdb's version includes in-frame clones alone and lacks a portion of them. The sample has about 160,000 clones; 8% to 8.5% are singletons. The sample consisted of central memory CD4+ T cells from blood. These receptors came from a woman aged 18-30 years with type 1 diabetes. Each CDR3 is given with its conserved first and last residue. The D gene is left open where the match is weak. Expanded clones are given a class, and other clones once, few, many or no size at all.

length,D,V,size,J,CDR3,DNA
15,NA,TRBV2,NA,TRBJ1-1,CASSERELEVTEAFF,TGTGCCAGCAGTGAGAGAGAGCTGGAGGTCACTGAAGCTTTCTTT
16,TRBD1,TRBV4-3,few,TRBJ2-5,CASSQNPGQGGETQYF,TGCGCCAGCAGCCAAAACCCAGGACAGGGGGGAGAGACCCAGTACTTC
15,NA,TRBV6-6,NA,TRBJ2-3,CASSPWGYNTDTQYF,TGTGCCAGCAGTCCCTGGGGCTATAACACAGATACGCAGTATTTT
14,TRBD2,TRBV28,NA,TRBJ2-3,CASKPGALAGGQYF,TGTGCCAGCAAACCTGGGGCCCTAGCGGGAGGGCAGTATTTT
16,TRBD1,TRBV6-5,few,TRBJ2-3,CASSYQTGGATDTQYF,TGTGCCAGCAGTTACCAGACAGGGGGCGCGACAGATACGCAGTATTTT
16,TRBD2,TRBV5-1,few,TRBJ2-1,CASSLAGTSGRLGQFF,TGCGCCAGCAGCTTGGCCGGGACTAGCGGGCGGCTTGGGCAGTTCTTC
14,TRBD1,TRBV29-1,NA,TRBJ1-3,CSVEAQGRGNTIYF,TGCAGCGTTGAAGCACAGGGGCGAGGAAACACCATATATTTT
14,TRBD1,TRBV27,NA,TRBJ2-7,CASSSTGQGGWVYF,TGTGCCAGCAGCTCGACGGGACAGGGTGGGTGGGTATACTTC
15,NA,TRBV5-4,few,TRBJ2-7,CASSLDVGGTHEQYF,TGTGCCAGCAGCTTGGATGTGGGCGGGACGCACGAGCAGTACTTC
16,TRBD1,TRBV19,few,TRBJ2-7,CASSDSGTGWSYEQYF,TGTGCCAGTAGTGACTCCGGGACAGGTTGGTCCTACGAGCAGTACTTC
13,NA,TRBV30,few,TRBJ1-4,CACRRATNEKLFF,TGTGCCTGCAGACGAGCGACTAATGAAAAACTGTTTTTT
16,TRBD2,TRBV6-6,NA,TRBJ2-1,CASRNALRGAGNEQFF,TGTGCCAGCAGGAACGCCCTGCGGGGGGCGGGTAATGAGCAGTTCTTC
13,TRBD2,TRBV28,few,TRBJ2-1,CASSLRAGGNGFF,TGTGCCAGCAGTTTAAGGGCGGGGGGAAATGGGTTCTTC
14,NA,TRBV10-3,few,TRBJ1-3,CAIRGDTAGNTIYF,TGTGCCATCAGAGGGGACACCGCTGGAAACACCATATATTTT
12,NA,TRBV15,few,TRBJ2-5,CATSTPGETQYF,TGTGCCACCAGCACACCCGGGGAGACCCAGTACTTC
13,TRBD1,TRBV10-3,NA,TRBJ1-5,CAIKQGINQPQHF,TGTGCCATCAAACAGGGGATCAATCAGCCCCAGCATTTT
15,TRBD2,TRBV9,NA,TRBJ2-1,CASSVVLAGRDEQFF,TGTGCCAGCAGCGTAGTGCTAGCGGGGCGGGATGAGCAGTTCTTC
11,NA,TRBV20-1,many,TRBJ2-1,CSAAQGNEQFF,TGCAGTGCTGCGCAGGGCAATGAGCAGTTCTTC
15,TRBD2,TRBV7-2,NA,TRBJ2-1,CASSLVIAGGFEQFF,TGTGCCAGCAGCTTAGTCATAGCGGGAGGGTTTGAGCAGTTCTTC
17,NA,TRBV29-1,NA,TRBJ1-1,CSPRLWRTDSLNTEAFF,TGCAGCCCCCGCCTTTGGCGGACTGATTCGTTGAACACTGAAGCTTTCTTT
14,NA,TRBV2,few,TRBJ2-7,CASSALTVSYEQYF,TGTGCCAGCAGCGCCCTGACAGTCTCCTACGAGCAGTACTTC
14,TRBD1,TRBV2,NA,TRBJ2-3,CASPDRKATDTQYF,TGTGCCAGCCCGGACAGGAAAGCCACAGATACGCAGTATTTT
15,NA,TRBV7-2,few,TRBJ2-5,CASSLASRGFGTQYF,TGTGCCAGCAGCTTAGCGTCCAGGGGCTTCGGGACCCAGTACTTC
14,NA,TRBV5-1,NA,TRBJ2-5,CASSLVRGKETQYF,TGCGCCAGCAGCTTGGTGCGGGGAAAGGAGACCCAGTACTTC
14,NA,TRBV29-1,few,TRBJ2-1,CSVDGASVDNEQFF,TGCAGCGTTGATGGGGCCTCAGTCGACAATGAGCAGTTCTTC
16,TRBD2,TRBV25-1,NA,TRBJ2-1,CASSGYSGRGYNEQFF,TGTGCCAGCAGTGGGTATAGCGGGAGAGGTTACAATGAGCAGTTCTTC
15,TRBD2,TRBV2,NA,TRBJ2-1,CASSVGLAVYNEQFF,TGTGCCAGCAGCGTCGGACTAGCGGTCTACAATGAGCAGTTCTTC
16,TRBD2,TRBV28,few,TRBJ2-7,CASSPPGTRSSYEQYF,TGTGCCAGCAGCCCTCCGGGGACTAGGAGCTCCTACGAGCAGTACTTC
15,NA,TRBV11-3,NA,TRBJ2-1,CASSAAGQYYNEQFF,TGTGCCAGCAGCGCCGCGGGACAGTACTACAATGAGCAGTTCTTC
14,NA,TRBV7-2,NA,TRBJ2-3,CASSLALREDTQYF,TGTGCCAGCAGCTTAGCGCTCCGGGAGGATACGCAGTATTTT
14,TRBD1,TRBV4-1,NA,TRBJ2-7,CASSRGQGRVEQYF,TGCGCCAGCAGCCGCGGACAGGGAAGGGTCGAGCAGTACTTC
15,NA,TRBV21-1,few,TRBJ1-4,CASSNPRGWGEKLFF,TGTGCCAGCAGCAACCCGAGGGGGTGGGGTGAAAAACTGTTTTTT
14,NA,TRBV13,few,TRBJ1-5,CASSSQETNQPQHF,TGTGCCAGCAGCTCACAGGAGACCAATCAGCCCCAGCATTTT
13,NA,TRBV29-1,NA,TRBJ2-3,CSVEGGISDTQYF,TGCAGCGTTGAGGGGGGAATATCAGATACGCAGTATTTT
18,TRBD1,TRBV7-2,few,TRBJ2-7,CASSLGGTGKWLPYEQYF,TGTGCCAGCAGCTTAGGGGGGACAGGGAAATGGCTTCCCTACGAGCAGTACTTC
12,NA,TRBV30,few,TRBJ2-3,CAWSPSTDTQYF,TGTGCCTGGAGCCCCTCCACAGATACGCAGTATTTT
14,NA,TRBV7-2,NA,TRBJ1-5,CASSFAGESQPQHF,TGTGCCAGCAGCTTCGCAGGGGAATCTCAGCCCCAGCATTTT
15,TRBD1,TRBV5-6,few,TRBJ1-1,CASSYFRQGGTEAFF,TGTGCCAGCAGCTACTTCAGACAGGGAGGCACTGAAGCTTTCTTT
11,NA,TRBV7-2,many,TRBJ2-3,CASSQRLAVHF,TGTGCCAGCAGCCAACGCTTGGCAGTGCATTTT
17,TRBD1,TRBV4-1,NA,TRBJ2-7,CASSQVMGQGYTYEQYF,TGCGCCAGCAGCCAAGTAATGGGACAGGGTTATACCTACGAGCAGTACTTC
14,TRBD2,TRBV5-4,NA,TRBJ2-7,CASSPGTSGYEQYF,TGTGCCAGCAGTCCCGGGACTAGCGGCTACGAGCAGTACTTC
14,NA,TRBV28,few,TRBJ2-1,CASSSRQLHNEQFF,TGTGCCAGCAGTTCAAGACAGCTGCACAATGAGCAGTTCTTC
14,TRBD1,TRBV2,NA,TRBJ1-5,CASSEATGNQPQHF,TGTGCCAGCAGTGAAGCGACAGGGAATCAGCCCCAGCATTTT
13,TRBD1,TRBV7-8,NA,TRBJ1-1,CASRQGYDTEAFF,TGTGCCAGTCGACAGGGGTACGACACTGAAGCTTTCTTT
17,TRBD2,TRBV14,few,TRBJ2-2,CASSHPPVAGETGELFF,TGTGCCAGCAGCCACCCACCGGTAGCGGGGGAAACCGGGGAGCTGTTTTTT
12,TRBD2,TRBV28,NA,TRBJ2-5,CATRRGGETQYF,TGTGCCACCAGGAGGGGAGGGGAGACCCAGTACTTC
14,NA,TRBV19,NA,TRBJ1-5,CASSIAGVDQPQHF,TGTGCCAGTAGTATAGCCGGGGTTGATCAGCCCCAGCATTTT
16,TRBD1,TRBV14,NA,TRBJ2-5,CASSAATGGVWETQYF,TGTGCCAGCAGCGCGGCGACAGGGGGCGTTTGGGAGACCCAGTACTTC
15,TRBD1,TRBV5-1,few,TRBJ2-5,CASSLRQGEGETQYF,TGCGCCAGCAGCTTGAGACAGGGGGAAGGAGAGACCCAGTACTTC